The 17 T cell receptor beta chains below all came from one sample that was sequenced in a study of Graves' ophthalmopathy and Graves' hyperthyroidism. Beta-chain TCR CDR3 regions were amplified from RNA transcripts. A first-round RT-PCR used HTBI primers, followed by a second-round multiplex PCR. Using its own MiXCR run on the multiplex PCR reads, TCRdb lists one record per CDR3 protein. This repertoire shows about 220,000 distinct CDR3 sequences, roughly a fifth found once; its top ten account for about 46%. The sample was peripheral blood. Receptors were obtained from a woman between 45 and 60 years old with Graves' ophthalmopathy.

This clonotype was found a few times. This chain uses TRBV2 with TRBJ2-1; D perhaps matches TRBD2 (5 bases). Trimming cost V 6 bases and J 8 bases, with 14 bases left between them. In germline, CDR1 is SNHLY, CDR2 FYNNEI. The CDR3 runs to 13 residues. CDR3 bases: TGTGCCAGCAGCGGCATGAGGGCGGATGAGCAGTTCTTC. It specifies CASSGMRADEQFF.

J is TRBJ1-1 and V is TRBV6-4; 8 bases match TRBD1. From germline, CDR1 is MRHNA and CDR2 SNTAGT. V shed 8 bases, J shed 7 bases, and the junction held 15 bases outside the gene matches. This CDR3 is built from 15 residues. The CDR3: CASGGQGEPRHEAFF. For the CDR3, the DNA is TGTGCCAGCGGAGGACAGGGAGAACCCCGACATGAAGCTTTCTTT.

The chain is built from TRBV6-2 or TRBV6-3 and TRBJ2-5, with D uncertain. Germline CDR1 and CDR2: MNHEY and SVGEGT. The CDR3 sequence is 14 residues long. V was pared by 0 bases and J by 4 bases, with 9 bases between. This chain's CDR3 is CASSYSPSAETQYF. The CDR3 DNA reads TGTGCCAGCAGTTACTCCCCTTCAGCAGAGACCCAGTACTTC.

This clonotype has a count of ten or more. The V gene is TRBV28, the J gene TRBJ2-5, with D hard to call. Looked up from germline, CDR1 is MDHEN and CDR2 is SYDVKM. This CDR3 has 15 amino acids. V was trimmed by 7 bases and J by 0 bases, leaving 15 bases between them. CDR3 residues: CASNSRALYQETQYF. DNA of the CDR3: TGTGCCAGCAATTCCCGGGCCTTGTACCAAGAGACCCAGTACTTC. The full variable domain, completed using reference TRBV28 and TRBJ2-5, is DVKVTQSSRYLVKRTGEKVFLECVQDMDHENMFWYRQDPGLGLRLIYFSYDVKMKEKGDIPEGYSVSREKKERFSLILESASTNQTSMYLCASNSRALYQETQYFGPGTRLLVL.

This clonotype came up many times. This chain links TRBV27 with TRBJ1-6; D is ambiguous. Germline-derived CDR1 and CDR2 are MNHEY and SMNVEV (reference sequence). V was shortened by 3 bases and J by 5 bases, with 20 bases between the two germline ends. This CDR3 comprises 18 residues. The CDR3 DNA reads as TGTGCCAGCAGTTTTCAGGCACGGGCGGGAAGAAATAATTCACCCCTCCACTTT. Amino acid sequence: CASSFQARAGRNNSPLHF.

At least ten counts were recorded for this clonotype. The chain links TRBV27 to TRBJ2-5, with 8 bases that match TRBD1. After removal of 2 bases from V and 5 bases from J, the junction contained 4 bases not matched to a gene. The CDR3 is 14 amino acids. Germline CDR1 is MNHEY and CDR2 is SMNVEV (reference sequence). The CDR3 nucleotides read TGTGCCAGCAGTTTACAGGGGGCATCGGAGACCCAGTACTTC. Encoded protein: CASSLQGASETQYF.

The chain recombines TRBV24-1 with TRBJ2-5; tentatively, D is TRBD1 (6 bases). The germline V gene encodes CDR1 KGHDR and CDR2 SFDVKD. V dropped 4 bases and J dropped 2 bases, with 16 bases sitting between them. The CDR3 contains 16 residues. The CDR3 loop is CATSETQGGKQETQYF. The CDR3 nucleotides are TGTGCCACCAGTGAGACACAAGGGGGAAAGCAAGAGACCCAGTACTTC.

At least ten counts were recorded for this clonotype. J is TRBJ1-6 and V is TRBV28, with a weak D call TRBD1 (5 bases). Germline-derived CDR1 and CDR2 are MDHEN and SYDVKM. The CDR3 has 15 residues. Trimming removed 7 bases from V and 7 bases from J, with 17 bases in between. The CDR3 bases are TGTGCCAGCAACCCGACGTGGGGCGCGAATTCACCCCTCCACTTT. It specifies CASNPTWGANSPLHF.

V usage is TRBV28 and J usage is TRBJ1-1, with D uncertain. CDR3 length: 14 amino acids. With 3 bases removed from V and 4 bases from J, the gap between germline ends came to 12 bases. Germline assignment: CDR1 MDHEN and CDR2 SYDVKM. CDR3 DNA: TGTGCCAGCAGTTTTTCCCGTGGAAGCACTGAAGCTTTCTTT. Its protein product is CASSFSRGSTEAFF. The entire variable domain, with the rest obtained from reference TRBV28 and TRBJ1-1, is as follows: DVKVTQSSRYLVKRTGEKVFLECVQDMDHENMFWYRQDPGLGLRLIYFSYDVKMKEKGDIPEGYSVSREKKERFSLILESASTNQTSMYLCASSFSRGSTEAFFGQGTRLTVV.

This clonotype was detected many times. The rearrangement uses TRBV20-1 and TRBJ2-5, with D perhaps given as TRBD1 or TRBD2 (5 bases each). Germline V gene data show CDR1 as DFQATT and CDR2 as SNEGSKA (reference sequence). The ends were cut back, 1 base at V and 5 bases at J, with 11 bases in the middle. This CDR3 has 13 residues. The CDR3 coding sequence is TGCAGTGCTAGAGGGGGGAGAGCCGAGACCCAGTACTTC. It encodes CSARGGRAETQYF.

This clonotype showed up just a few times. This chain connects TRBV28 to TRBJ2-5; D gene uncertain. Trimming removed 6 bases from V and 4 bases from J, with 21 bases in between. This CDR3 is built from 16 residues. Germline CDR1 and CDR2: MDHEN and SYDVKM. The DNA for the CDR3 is TGTGCCAGCAGCCAACGTCGGCAGGTGTATGGAGAGACCCAGTACTTC. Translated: CASSQRRQVYGETQYF.

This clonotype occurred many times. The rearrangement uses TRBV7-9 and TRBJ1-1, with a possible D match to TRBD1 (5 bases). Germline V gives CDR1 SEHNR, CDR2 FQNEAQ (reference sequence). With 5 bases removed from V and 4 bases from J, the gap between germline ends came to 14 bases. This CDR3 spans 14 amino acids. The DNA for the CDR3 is TGTGCCAGCAGCGCCGGGACGGTGGGCACTGAAGCTTTCTTT. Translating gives CASSAGTVGTEAFF.

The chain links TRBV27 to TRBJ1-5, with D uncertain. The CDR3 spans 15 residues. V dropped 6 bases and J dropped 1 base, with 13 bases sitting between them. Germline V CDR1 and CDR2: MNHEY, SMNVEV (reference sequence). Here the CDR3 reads CASRIEGRSNQPQHF. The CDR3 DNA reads TGTGCCAGCAGAATAGAGGGTAGGAGCAATCAGCCCCAGCATTTT.

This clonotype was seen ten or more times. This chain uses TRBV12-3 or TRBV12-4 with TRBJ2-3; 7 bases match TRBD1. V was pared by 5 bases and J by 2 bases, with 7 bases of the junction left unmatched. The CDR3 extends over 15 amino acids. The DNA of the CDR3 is TGTGCCAGCAGTCCCGGGACAGCTTACACAGATACGCAGTATTTT. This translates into CASSPGTAYTDTQYF.

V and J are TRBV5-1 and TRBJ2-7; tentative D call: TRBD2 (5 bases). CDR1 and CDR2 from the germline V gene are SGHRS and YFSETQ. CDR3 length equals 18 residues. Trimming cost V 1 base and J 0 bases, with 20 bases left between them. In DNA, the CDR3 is TGCGCCAGCAGCTTGAGGCCTAGCCCTGGCCCAAGCTCCTACGAGCAGTACTTC. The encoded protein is CASSLRPSPGPSSYEQYF.

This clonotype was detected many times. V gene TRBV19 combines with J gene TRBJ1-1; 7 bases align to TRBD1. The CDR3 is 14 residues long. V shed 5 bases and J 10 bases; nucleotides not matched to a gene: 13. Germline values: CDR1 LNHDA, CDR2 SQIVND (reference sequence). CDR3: CASSWKGAGLGAFF. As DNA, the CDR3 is TGTGCCAGTAGTTGGAAGGGGGCCGGCTTAGGAGCTTTCTTT. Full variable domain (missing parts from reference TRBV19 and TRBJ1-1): DGGITQSPKYLFRKEGQNVTLSCEQNLNHDAMYWYRQDPGQGLRLIYYSQIVNDFQKGDIAEGYSVSREKKESFPLTVTSAQKNPTAFYLCASSWKGAGLGAFFGQGTRLTVV.

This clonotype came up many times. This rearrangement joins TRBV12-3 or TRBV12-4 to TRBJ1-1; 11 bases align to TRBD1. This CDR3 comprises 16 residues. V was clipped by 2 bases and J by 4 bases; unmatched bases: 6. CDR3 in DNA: TGTGCCAGCAGTTTAAGGACAGGGGGCGGTGGCACTGAAGCTTTCTTT. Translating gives CASSLRTGGGGTEAFF.